Here is one T cell receptor beta chain with its context. Its target is unknown. Each CDR3 protein is one row after TCRdb ran MiXCR on the 5' RACE reads. This sample has 1.5 million to 2 million distinct CDR3 sequences, with under 35% found just once. Trimming took off 1 base at V and 1 base at J, with 16 bases between the two ends. In germline, CDR1 is LGHDT, CDR2 YNNKEL (reference sequence). CDR3 length equals 17 residues. This specimen belongs to a study of identical twins. Study findings and constraints: A partial confounding effect on zero-insertion analyses could come from invariant MAIT and iNKT cells.

The source is a newborn girl in good health. Sample: cord blood. This rearrangement joins TRBV3-1 to TRBJ1-1; D perhaps matches TRBD1 (5 bases). The CDR3 DNA sequence: TGTGCCAGCAGCCAAGGGGGTATATTGGACAAGAACACTGAAGCTTTCTTT. It yields the protein CASSQGGILDKNTEAFF.